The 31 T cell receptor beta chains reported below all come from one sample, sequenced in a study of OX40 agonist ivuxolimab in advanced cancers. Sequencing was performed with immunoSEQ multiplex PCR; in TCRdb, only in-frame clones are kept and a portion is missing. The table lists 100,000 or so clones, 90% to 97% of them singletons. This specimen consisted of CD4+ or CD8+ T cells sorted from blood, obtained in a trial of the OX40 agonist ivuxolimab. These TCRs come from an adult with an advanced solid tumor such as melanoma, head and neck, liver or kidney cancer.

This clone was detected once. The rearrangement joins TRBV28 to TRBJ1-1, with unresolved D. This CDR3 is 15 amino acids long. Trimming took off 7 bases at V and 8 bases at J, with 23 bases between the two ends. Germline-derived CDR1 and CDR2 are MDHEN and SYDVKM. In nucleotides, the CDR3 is TGTGCCAGCATCCCCGCCCCCTCGAGGGTGGGGGAAGCTTTCTTT. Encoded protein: CASIPAPSRVGEAFF.

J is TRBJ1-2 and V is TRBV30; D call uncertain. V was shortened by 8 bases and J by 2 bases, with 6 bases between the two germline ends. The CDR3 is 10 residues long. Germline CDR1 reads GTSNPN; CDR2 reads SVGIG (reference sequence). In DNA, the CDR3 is TGTGCCCTCATGAACTATGGCTACACCTTC. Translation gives CALMNYGYTF.

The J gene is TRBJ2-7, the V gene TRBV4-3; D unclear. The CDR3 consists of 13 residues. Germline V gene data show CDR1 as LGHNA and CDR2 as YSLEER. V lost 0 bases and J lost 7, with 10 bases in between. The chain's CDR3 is CASSQDRRWEQYF. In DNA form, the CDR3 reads TGCGCCAGCAGCCAAGACCGCCGTTGGGAGCAGTACTTC.

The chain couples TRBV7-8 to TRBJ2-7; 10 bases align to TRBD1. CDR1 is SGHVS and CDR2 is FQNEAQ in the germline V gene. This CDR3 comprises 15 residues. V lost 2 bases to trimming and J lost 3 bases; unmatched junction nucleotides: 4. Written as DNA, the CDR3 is TGTGCCAGCAGCTTATTGGGACAGGGGTACTACGAGCAGTACTTC. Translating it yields CASSLLGQGYYEQYF.

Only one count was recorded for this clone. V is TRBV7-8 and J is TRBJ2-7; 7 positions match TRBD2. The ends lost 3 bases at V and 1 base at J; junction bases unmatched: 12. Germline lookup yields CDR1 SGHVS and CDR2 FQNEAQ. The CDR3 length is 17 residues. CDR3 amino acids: CASSLPGLAATSYEQYF. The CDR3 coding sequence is TGTGCCAGCAGCTTGCCGGGCCTAGCGGCAACATCCTACGAGCAGTACTTC.

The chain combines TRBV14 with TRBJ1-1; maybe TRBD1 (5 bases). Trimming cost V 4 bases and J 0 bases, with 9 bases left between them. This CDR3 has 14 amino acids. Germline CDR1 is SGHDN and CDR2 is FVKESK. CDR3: CASSLMGLNTEAFF. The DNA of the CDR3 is TGTGCCAGCAGCCTTATGGGGCTGAACACTGAAGCTTTCTTT.

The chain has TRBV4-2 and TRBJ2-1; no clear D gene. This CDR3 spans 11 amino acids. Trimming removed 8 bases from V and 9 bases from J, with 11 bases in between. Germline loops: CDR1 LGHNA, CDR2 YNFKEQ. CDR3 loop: CASLRWGEQFF. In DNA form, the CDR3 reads TGTGCCAGCTTGAGGTGGGGTGAGCAGTTCTTC.

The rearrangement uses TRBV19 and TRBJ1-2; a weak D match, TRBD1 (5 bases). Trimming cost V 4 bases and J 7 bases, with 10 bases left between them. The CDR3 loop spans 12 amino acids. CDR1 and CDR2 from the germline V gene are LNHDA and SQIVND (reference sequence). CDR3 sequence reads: CASSTQAFGYTF. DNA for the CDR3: TGTGCCAGTAGTACACAGGCGTTTGGCTACACCTTC.

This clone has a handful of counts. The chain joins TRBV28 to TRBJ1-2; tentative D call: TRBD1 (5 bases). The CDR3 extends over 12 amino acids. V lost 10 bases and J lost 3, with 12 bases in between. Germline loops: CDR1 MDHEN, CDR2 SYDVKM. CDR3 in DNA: TGTGCCACGGCCCGAGGGGACTATGGCTACACCTTC. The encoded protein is CATARGDYGYTF.

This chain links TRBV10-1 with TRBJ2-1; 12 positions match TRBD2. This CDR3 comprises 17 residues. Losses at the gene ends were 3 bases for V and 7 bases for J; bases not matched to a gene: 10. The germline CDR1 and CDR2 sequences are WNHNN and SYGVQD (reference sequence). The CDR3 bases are TGCGCCAGCAGTGATTCCCCTAGCGGGGGGGCGTCAAATGAGCAGTTCTTC. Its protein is CASSDSPSGGASNEQFF.

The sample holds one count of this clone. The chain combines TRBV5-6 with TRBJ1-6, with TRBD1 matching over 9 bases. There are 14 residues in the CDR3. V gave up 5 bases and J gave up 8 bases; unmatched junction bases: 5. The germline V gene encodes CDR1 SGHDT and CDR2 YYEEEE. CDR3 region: CASRPTGGYSPLHF. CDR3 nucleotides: TGTGCCAGCAGGCCTACAGGGGGCTATTCACCCCTCCACTTT.

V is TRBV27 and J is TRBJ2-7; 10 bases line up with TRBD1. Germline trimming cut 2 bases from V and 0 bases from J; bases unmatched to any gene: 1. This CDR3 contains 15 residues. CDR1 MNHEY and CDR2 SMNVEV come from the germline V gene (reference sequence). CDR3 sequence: CASSLGTGASYEQYF. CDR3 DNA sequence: TGTGCCAGCAGTTTAGGGACAGGGGCCTCCTACGAGCAGTACTTC.

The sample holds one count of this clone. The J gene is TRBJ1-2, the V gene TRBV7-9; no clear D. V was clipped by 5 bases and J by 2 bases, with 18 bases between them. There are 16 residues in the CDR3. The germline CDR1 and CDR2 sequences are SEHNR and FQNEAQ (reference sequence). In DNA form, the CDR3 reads TGTGCCAGCAGCCAAGAGTTGTGGGAGAGAAACTATGGCTACACCTTC. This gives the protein CASSQELWERNYGYTF.

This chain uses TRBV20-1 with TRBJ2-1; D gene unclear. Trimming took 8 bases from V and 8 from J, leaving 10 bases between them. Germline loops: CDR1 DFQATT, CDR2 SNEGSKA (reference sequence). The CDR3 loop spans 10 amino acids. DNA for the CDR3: TGCAGTCTCGGTGTATATGAGCAGTTCTTC. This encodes CSLGVYEQFF.

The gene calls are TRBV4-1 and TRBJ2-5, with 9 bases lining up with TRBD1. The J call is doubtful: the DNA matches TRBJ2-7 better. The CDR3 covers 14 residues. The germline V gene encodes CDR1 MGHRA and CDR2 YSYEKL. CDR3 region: CASSSGTGSYEQYF. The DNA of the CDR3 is TGCGCCAGCAGCTCCGGGACAGGGTCCTACGAGCAGTACTTC.

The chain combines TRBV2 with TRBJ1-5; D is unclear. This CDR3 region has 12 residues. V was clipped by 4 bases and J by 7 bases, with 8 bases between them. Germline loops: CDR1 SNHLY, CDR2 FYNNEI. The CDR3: CASSGGKQPQHF. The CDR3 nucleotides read TGTGCCAGCAGTGGGGGAAAACAGCCCCAGCATTTT. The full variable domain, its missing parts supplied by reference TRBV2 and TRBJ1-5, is EPEVTQTPSHQVTQMGQEVILRCVPISNHLYFYWYRQILGQKVEFLVSFYNNEISEKSEIFDDQFSVERPDGSNFTLKIRSTKLEDSAMYFCASSGGKQPQHFGDGTRLSIL.

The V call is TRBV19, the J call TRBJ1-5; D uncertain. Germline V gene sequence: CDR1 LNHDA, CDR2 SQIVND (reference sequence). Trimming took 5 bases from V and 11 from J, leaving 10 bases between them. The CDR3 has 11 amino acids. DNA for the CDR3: TGTGCCAGTAGTTCCGACCGGACCCAGCATTTT. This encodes CASSSDRTQHF.

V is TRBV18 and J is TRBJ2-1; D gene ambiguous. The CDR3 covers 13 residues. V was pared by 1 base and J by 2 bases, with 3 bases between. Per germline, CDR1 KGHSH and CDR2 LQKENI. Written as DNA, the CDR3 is TGTGCCAGCTCACCACGGGCCTACAATGAGCAGTTCTTC. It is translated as CASSPRAYNEQFF.

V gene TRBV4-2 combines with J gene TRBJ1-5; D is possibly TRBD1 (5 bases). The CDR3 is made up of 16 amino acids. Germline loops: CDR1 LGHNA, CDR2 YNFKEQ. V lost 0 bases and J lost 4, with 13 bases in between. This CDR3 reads CASSQDGQGINQPQHF. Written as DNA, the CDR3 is TGTGCCAGCAGCCAAGATGGCCAGGGAATTAATCAGCCCCAGCATTTT.

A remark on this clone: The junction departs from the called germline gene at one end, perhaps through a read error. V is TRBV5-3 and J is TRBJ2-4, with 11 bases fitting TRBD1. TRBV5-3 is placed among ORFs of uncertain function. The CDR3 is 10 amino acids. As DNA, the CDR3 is TGTGCCAGAAGCTCGGACAGGGGGCGATTC. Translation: CARSSDRGRF.

CDR3 loop: CATSRGPGLVNEQFF. The CDR3 coding sequence is TGTGCCACCAGCAGAGGCCCAGGGCTAGTCAATGAGCAGTTCTTC. J is TRBJ2-1 and V is TRBV15, with D possibly being TRBD1 (5 bases). Germline V gene sequence: CDR1 LNHNV, CDR2 YYDKDF (reference sequence). CDR3 size: 15 residues. Trimming stripped 1 base from V and 6 bases from J, with 13 bases between.

The CDR3 DNA sequence: TGCGCCAGCAGCCCAGGTCAGCTTTTTAATGAAAAACTGTTTTTT. It is translated as CASSPGQLFNEKLFF. The genes are TRBV5-1 and TRBJ1-4; no clear D gene. The CDR3 spans 15 residues. V lost 4 bases, J lost 4 bases, and 14 bases lay in between. Germline V lookup: CDR1 SGHRS, CDR2 YFSETQ. The full variable domain, its missing parts supplied by reference TRBV5-1 and TRBJ1-4, is KAGVTQTPRYLIKTRGQQVTLSCSPISGHRSVSWYQQTPGQGLQFLFEYFSETQRNKGNFPGRFSGRQFSNSRSEMNVSTLELGDSALYLCASSPGQLFNEKLFFGSGTQLSVL.

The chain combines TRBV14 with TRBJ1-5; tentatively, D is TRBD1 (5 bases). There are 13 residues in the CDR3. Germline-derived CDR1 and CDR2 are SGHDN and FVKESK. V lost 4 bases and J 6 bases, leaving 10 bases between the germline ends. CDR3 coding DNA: TGTGCCAGCAGCCCGTCTCAGGGTCAGCCCCAGCATTTT. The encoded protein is CASSPSQGQPQHF.

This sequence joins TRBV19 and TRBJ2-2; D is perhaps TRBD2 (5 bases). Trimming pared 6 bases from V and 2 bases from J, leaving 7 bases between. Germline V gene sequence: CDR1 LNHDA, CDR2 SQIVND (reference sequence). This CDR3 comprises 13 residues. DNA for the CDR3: TGTGCCAGTAGGCGGGCCAACACCGGGGAGCTGTTTTTT. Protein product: CASRRANTGELFF.

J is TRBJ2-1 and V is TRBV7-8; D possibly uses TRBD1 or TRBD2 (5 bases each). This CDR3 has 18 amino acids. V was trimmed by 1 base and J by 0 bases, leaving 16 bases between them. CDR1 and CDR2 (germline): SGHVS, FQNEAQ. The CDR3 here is CASSLVSYGASSYNEQFF. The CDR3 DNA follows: TGTGCCAGCAGCTTAGTTTCTTACGGGGCCAGCTCCTACAATGAGCAGTTCTTC. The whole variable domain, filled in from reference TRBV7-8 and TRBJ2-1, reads GAGVSQSPRYKVAKRGQDVALRCDPISGHVSLFWYQQALGQGPEFLTYFQNEAQLDKSGLPSDRFFAERPEGSVSTLKIQRTQQEDSAVYLCASSLVSYGASSYNEQFFGPGTRLTVL.

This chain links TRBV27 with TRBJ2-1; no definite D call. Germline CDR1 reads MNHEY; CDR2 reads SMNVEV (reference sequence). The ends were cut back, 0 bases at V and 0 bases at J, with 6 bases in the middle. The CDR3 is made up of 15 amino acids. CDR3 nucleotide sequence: TGTGCCAGCAGTTTATCGGCAAACTCCTACAATGAGCAGTTCTTC. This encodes CASSLSANSYNEQFF.

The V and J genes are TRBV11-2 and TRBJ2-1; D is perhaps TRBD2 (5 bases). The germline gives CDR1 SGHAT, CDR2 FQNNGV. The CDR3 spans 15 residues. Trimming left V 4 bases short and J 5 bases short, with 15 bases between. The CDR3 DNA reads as TGTGCCAGCAGCTCCGGTGCTAGCAGGAACAATGAGCAGTTCTTC. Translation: CASSSGASRNNEQFF.

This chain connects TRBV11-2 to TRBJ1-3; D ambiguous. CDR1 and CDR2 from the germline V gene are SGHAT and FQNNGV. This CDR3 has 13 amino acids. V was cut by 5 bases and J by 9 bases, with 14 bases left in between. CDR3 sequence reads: CASSPLSTSTIYF. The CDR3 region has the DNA TGTGCCAGCAGCCCACTGTCCACCTCCACCATATATTTT.

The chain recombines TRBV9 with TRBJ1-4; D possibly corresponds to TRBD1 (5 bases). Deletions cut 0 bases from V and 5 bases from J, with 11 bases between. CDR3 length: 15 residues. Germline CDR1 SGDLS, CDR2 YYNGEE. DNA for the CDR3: TGTGCCAGCAGCGTAGATGGGAGGGGAAATGAAAAACTGTTTTTT. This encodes CASSVDGRGNEKLFF. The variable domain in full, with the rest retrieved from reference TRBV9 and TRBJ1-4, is DSGVTQTPKHLITATGQRVTLRCSPRSGDLSVYWYQQSLDQGLQFLIQYYNGEERAKGNILERFSAQQFPDLHSELNLSSLELGDSALYFCASSVDGRGNEKLFFGSGTQLSVL.

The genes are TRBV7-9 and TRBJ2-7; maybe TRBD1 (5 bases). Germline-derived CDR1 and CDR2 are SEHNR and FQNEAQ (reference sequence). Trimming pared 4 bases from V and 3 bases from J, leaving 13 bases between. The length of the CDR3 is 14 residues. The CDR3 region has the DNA TGTGCCAGCAGCTCCCCCATACAGGACTACGAGCAGTACTTC. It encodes CASSSPIQDYEQYF.

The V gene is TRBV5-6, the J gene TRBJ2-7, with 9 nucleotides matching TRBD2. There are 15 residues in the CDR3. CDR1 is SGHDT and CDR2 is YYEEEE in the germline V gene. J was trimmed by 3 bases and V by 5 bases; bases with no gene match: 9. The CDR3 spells CASSLAGYRFYEQYF. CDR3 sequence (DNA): TGTGCCAGCAGTCTAGCGGGATATCGCTTCTACGAGCAGTACTTC.